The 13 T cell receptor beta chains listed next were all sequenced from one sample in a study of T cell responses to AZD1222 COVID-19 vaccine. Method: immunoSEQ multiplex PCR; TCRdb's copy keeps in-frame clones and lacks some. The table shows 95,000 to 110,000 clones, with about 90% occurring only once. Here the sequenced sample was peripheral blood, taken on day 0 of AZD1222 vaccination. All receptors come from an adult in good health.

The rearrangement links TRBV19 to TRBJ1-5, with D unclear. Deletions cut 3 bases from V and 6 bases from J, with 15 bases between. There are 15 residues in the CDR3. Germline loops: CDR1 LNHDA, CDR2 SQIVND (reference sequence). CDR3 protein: CASSMSLRGSQPQHF. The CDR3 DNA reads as TGTGCCAGTAGTATGTCCCTAAGAGGCAGTCAGCCCCAGCATTTT.

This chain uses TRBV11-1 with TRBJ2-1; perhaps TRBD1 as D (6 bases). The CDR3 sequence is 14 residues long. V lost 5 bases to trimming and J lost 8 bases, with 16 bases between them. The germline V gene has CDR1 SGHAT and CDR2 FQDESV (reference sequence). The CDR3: CASSTTAGVDEQFF. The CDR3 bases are TGTGCCAGCAGCACAACGGCAGGGGTCGATGAGCAGTTCTTC.

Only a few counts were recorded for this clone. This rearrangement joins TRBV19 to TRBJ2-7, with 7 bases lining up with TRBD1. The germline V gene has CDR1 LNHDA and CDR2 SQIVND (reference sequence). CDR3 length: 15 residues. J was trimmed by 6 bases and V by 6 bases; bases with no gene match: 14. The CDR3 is CASSPSQQGTLEQYF. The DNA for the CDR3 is TGTGCCAGTAGCCCCTCCCAACAGGGGACCCTCGAGCAGTACTTC.

CDR3: CASSPTGQESYEQYF. CDR3 bases: TGTGCCAGCAGTCCAACAGGTCAGGAGTCCTACGAGCAGTACTTC. V usage is TRBV28 and J usage is TRBJ2-7; D is perhaps TRBD1 (5 bases). Trimming shortened V by 5 bases and J by 1 base, and 15 bases separated the two germline ends. CDR1 and CDR2 from the germline V gene are MDHEN and SYDVKM. The CDR3 loop spans 15 amino acids.

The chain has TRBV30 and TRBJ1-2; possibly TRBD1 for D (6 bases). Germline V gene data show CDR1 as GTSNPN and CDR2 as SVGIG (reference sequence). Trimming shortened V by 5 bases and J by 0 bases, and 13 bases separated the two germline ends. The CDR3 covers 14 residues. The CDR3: CAWGQRPANYGYTF. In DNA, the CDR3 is TGTGCCTGGGGACAGCGCCCAGCTAACTATGGCTACACCTTC. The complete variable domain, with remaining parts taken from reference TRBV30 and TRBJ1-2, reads SQTIHQWPATLVQPVGSPLSLECTVEGTSNPNLYWYRQAAGRGLQLLFYSVGIGQISSEVPQNLSASRPQDRQFILSSKKLLLSDSGFYLCAWGQRPANYGYTFGSGTRLTVV.

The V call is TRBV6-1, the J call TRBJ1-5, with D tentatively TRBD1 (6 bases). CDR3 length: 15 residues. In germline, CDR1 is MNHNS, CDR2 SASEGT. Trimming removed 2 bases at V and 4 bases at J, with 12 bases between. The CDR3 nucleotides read TGTGCCAGCAGTGAACAGGGGCCGCTAAATCAGCCCCAGCATTTT. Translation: CASSEQGPLNQPQHF.

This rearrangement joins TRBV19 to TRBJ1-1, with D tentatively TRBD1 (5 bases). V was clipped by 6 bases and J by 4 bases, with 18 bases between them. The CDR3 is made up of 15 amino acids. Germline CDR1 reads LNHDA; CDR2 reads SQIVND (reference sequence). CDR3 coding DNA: TGTGCCAGTAGACCGGTCGGGCAGGGAAGCACTGAAGCTTTCTTT. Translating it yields CASRPVGQGSTEAFF.

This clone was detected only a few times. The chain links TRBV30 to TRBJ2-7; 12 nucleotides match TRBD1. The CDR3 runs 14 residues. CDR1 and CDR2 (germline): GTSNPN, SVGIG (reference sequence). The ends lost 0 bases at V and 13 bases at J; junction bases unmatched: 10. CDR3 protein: CAWSVLGQGAVCYF. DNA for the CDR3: TGTGCCTGGAGTGTTTTGGGACAGGGGGCGGTTTGCTACTTC.

CDR3 bases: TGTGCCACCAGCAGAGGAGGGTGGATGGTCTCACCCTCCAGCGAGCAGTACTTC. Amino acids: CATSRGGWMVSPSSEQYF. The chain couples TRBV15 to TRBJ2-7; D may be TRBD2 (5 bases). The germline V and J ends were trimmed by 1 base and 6 bases, with 25 bases remaining between them. Per the germline V gene, CDR1 is LNHNV and CDR2 is YYDKDF (reference sequence). CDR3 length equals 18 residues.

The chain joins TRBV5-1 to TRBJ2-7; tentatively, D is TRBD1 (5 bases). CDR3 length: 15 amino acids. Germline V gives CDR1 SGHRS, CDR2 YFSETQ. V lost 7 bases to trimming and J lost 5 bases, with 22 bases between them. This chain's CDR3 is CASSLSMTVVHEQYF. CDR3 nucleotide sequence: TGCGCCAGCTCACTGTCTATGACAGTTGTCCACGAGCAGTACTTC.

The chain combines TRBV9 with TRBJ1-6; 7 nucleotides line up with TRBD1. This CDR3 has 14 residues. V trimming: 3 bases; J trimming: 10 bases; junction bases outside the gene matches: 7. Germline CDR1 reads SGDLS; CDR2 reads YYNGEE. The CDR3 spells CASSETGERSPLHF. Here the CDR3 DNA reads TGTGCCAGCAGCGAAACAGGGGAGCGGTCACCCCTCCACTTT. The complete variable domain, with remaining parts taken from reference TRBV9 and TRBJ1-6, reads DSGVTQTPKHLITATGQRVTLRCSPRSGDLSVYWYQQSLDQGLQFLIQYYNGEERAKGNILERFSAQQFPDLHSELNLSSLELGDSALYFCASSETGERSPLHFGNGTRLTVT.

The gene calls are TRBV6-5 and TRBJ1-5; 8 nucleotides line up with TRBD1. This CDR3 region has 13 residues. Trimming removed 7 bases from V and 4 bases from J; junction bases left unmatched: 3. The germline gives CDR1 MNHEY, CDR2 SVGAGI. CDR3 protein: CASNGQGNQPQHF. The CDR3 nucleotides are TGTGCCAGCAATGGACAGGGAAATCAGCCCCAGCATTTT.

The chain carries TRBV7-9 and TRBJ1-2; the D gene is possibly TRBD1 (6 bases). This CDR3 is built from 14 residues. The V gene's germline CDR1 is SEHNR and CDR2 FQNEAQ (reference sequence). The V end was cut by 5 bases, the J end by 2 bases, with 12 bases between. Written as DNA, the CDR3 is TGTGCCAGCAGCGGGGACAATCCCAACTATGGCTACACCTTC. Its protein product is CASSGDNPNYGYTF.